The entry below gives a single T cell receptor (beta chain) sequence along with its context. This specimen comes from a study of cytomegalovirus exposure and HLA in healthy donors. This CDR3 contains 16 residues. Germline V gene lookup returns CDR1 SGHDT and CDR2 YYEEEE. The ends lost 4 bases at V and 3 bases at J; junction bases unmatched: 4. The PCR employed 60 Vbeta primers together with 13 Jbeta primers. This table comes from immunoSEQ multiplex PCR, and its TCRdb copy is limited to in-frame clones, with some not included. This table holds about 190,000 clones, over 70% found once. The source is a man aged 25 to 40 in good health and CMV-seronegative. The chain combines TRBV5-6 with TRBJ2-7, with 16 bases matching TRBD2. Sequencing input: PBMCs. CDR3 DNA: TGTGCCAGCAGCAGGGGACTAGCGGGGGGGGACTACGAGCAGTACTTC. Amino acids: CASSRGLAGGDYEQYF.